Each of the 22 T cell receptor beta chains below was sequenced from the same sample in a study of cytomegalovirus exposure and HLA in healthy donors. Some clones are missing from TCRdb's copy, which holds only in-frame ones; the method was immunoSEQ multiplex PCR. Here the sample spans about 200,000 clones, more than 65% being singletons. Sequences were obtained from PBMCs. All receptors come from a woman younger than 45 in good health and CMV-seropositive.

Here the CDR3 reads CASSSLGTGVPYEQYF. DNA for the CDR3: TGTGCCAGCAGTTCCCTGGGGACAGGGGTCCCCTACGAGCAGTACTTC. This rearrangement joins TRBV6-6 to TRBJ2-7, with 10 bases identical to TRBD1. Per the germline V gene, CDR1 is MNHNY and CDR2 is SVGAGI (reference sequence). Trimming removed 4 bases from V and 2 bases from J; junction bases left unmatched: 8. The CDR3 spans 16 residues.

The genes are TRBV5-6 and TRBJ2-3; D is possibly TRBD1 (6 bases). From germline, CDR1 is SGHDT and CDR2 YYEEEE. CDR3 length equals 15 residues. V lost 4 bases and J lost 0, with 12 bases in between. The CDR3 DNA sequence: TGTGCCAGCAGCCGCAGGGGTTTAAGCACAGATACGCAGTATTTT. Its translation: CASSRRGLSTDTQYF.

CDR3 protein: CASSVYLTSTDTQYF. The CDR3 region has the DNA TGTGCCAGTAGCGTTTACCTCACTAGCACAGATACGCAGTATTTT. This chain links TRBV19 with TRBJ2-3, with D uncertain. The CDR3 is made up of 15 amino acids. Between the trimmed V and J ends, which lost 6 bases and 0 bases, there was a span of 13 bases. Per germline, CDR1 LNHDA and CDR2 SQIVND (reference sequence). Using reference TRBV19 and TRBJ2-3 for the parts outside the CDR3, the full variable domain is DGGITQSPKYLFRKEGQNVTLSCEQNLNHDAMYWYRQDPGQGLRLIYYSQIVNDFQKGDIAEGYSVSREKKESFPLTVTSAQKNPTAFYLCASSVYLTSTDTQYFGPGTRLTVL.

This chain links TRBV25-1 with TRBJ1-4; maybe TRBD1 (5 bases). Germline loops: CDR1 MGHDK, CDR2 SYGVNS. Trimming left V 1 base short and J 8 bases short, with 20 bases between. CDR3 length equals 17 residues. The CDR3 sequence is CASSELRGSADDEKLFF. The DNA of the CDR3 is TGTGCCAGCAGTGAATTAAGGGGTTCGGCTGATGACGAAAAACTGTTTTTT. Complete variable domain (other parts from reference TRBV25-1 and TRBJ1-4): EADIYQTPRYLVIGTGKKITLECSQTMGHDKMYWYQQDPGMELHLIHYSYGVNSTEKGDLSSESTVSRIRTEHFPLTLESARPSHTSQYLCASSELRGSADDEKLFFGSGTQLSVL.

The CDR3 nucleotides read TGTGCCAGCAGCTCCCGTGGACAGGCGTTCTACGAGCAGTACTTC. Translation gives CASSSRGQAFYEQYF. This chain uses TRBV6-1 with TRBJ2-7; 7 positions match TRBD1. Looked up from germline, CDR1 is MNHNS and CDR2 is SASEGT. Trimming took 6 bases from V and 3 from J; bases not matched to a gene: 11. This CDR3 has 15 residues.

The chain joins TRBV28 to TRBJ2-3; D may be TRBD1 (6 bases). V lost 6 bases to trimming and J lost 4 bases, with 14 bases between them. CDR3 size: 14 residues. Germline CDR1 MDHEN, CDR2 SYDVKM. As DNA, the CDR3 is TGTGCCAGCAGCAAACCTACAGGGCCAGATACGCAGTATTTT. Its protein product is CASSKPTGPDTQYF.

This clone turned up a few times. This chain uses TRBV28 with TRBJ2-2; D may be TRBD2 (5 bases). Germline values: CDR1 MDHEN, CDR2 SYDVKM. The CDR3 contains 13 residues. The CDR3 DNA sequence: TGTGCACTAGGGCCGCCCAATTCCGGGGAGCTGTTTTTT. Its translation: CALGPPNSGELFF.

The chain recombines TRBV10-3 with TRBJ2-2, with 7 bases identical to TRBD1. CDR1 is ENHRY and CDR2 is SYGVKD in the germline V gene. V shed 4 bases, J shed 1 base, and the junction held 6 bases outside the gene matches. CDR3 length: 16 residues. CDR3 in amino acids: CAISGTGARNTGELFF. The CDR3 DNA reads TGTGCCATCAGTGGGACAGGCGCTCGGAACACCGGGGAGCTGTTTTTT.

The V call is TRBV27, the J call TRBJ2-5; TRBD2 agrees at 14 bases. The length of the CDR3 is 15 residues. Trimming cost V 8 bases and J 2 bases; bases outside gene matches: 4. Germline lookup yields CDR1 MNHEY and CDR2 SMNVEV (reference sequence). The CDR3 coding sequence is TGTGCCAGCCGCCGACTAGCGGGAGGGCAAGAGACCCAGTACTTC. Amino acid sequence: CASRRLAGGQETQYF.

The J gene is TRBJ1-1, the V gene TRBV7-9; possible D gene TRBD1, 5 bases. There are 17 residues in the CDR3. The V end was cut by 5 bases, the J end by 3 bases, with 22 bases between. Germline CDR1 is SEHNR and CDR2 is FQNEAQ (reference sequence). CDR3 nucleotide sequence: TGTGCCAGCAGCCATAATCCCTATACAGGAATGGACACTGAAGCTTTCTTT. Amino acid sequence: CASSHNPYTGMDTEAFF.

V usage is TRBV2 and J usage is TRBJ1-4; 7 bases map to TRBD1. With V trimmed by 6 bases and J by 5 bases, 9 bases remained unmatched. CDR3 length equals 15 residues. Germline-derived CDR1 and CDR2 are SNHLY and FYNNEI. The CDR3 coding sequence is TGTGCCAGCAGAGACCACAGGGGCATAAATGAAAAACTGTTTTTT. Residues: CASRDHRGINEKLFF.

The chain joins TRBV13 to TRBJ2-5; 7 bases fit TRBD2. V was pared by 5 bases and J by 5 bases, with 5 bases of the junction left unmatched. The germline gives CDR1 PRHDT, CDR2 FYEKMQ (reference sequence). The length of the CDR3 is 13 residues. The CDR3 region is CASSPGGVETQYF. In DNA, the CDR3 is TGTGCCAGCAGCCCGGGGGGTGTGGAGACCCAGTACTTC.

This clone was seen once. This sequence joins TRBV4-2 and TRBJ2-5; 10 nucleotides agree with TRBD2. Germline CDR1 reads LGHNA; CDR2 reads YNFKEQ. The CDR3 sequence is 15 residues long. V gave up 1 base and J gave up 5 bases; unmatched junction bases: 4. For the CDR3, the DNA is TGTGCCAGCAGCCAAGCTAGCGGGAGTCTCGAGACCCAGTACTTC. Translation: CASSQASGSLETQYF.

The CDR3 DNA is TGTGCCAGCAGCCCGGGCTGGGTGCAGGGCATCTACGAGCAGTACTTC. Its translation: CASSPGWVQGIYEQYF. The V call is TRBV7-3, the J call TRBJ2-7, with D maybe TRBD1 (5 bases). This CDR3 comprises 16 residues. V lost 5 bases to trimming and J lost 3 bases, with 20 bases between them. The germline V gene has CDR1 SGHTA and CDR2 FQGTGA.

This clone was seen once. The genes are TRBV7-9 and TRBJ1-2, with 11 bases identical to TRBD1. Germline V gene data show CDR1 as SEHNR and CDR2 as FQNEAQ (reference sequence). The length of the CDR3 is 15 residues. Trimming removed 4 bases from V and 4 bases from J; junction bases left unmatched: 5. The CDR3 loop is CASSSGTGGSYGYTF. In DNA form, the CDR3 reads TGTGCCAGCAGCTCGGGGACAGGGGGGTCCTATGGCTACACCTTC.

J is TRBJ2-1 and V is TRBV6-5; D remains unclear. Germline CDR1 reads MNHEY; CDR2 reads SVGAGI. The CDR3 extends over 15 amino acids. Trimming cost V 2 bases and J 2 bases, with 10 bases left between them. CDR3 DNA: TGTGCCAGCAGTTACGGCCGCGGAGCCTACAATGAGCAGTTCTTC. It translates to CASSYGRGAYNEQFF.

This clone was seen only a few times. The rearrangement joins TRBV10-3 to TRBJ1-2; D not certain. Looked up from germline, CDR1 is ENHRY and CDR2 is SYGVKD. The V gene lost 6 bases and the J gene lost 2 bases, with 19 bases spanning the gap. This CDR3 is 16 amino acids long. The CDR3 spells CAISDPGGLFNYGYTF. CDR3 DNA: TGTGCCATCAGCGACCCTGGAGGATTGTTCAACTATGGCTACACCTTC.

V is TRBV11-2 and J is TRBJ2-2; D is uncertain. V lost 3 bases, J lost 7 bases, and 3 bases lay in between. The CDR3 extends over 11 amino acids. The V gene's germline CDR1 is SGHAT and CDR2 FQNNGV. This CDR3 reads CASSFVGELFF. For the CDR3, the DNA is TGTGCCAGCAGCTTCGTCGGGGAGCTGTTTTTT.

This clone was picked up one time. The chain is built from TRBV29-1 and TRBJ2-1; 10 bases match TRBD1. Trimming cost V 7 bases and J 7 bases; bases outside gene matches: 13. CDR3 length: 15 amino acids. CDR1 and CDR2 from the germline V gene are SQVTM and ANQGSEA. The CDR3 DNA follows: TGCAGCGCCTCGAAAGGGACAGGGGTCGGGAATGAGCAGTTCTTC. Residues: CSASKGTGVGNEQFF.

The V gene is TRBV5-1, the J gene TRBJ2-5, with 12 bases identical to TRBD2. The CDR3 extends over 16 amino acids. Trimming at V came to 0 bases and at J to 1 base, leaving 1 base not matched to a gene. Germline-derived CDR1 and CDR2 are SGHRS and YFSETQ. As DNA, the CDR3 is TGCGCCAGCAGCTTGGTACTAGCGGGAGGCCAAGAGACCCAGTACTTC. Protein sequence: CASSLVLAGGQETQYF.

This sequence joins TRBV5-1 and TRBJ2-1, with D possibly being TRBD2 (5 bases). The V end was cut by 4 bases, the J end by 0 bases, with 14 bases between. Germline CDR1 reads SGHRS; CDR2 reads YFSETQ. This CDR3 has 16 amino acids. Written as DNA, the CDR3 is TGCGCCAGCAGCACGGCGAGCGGTTCCTCCTACAATGAGCAGTTCTTC. Protein sequence: CASSTASGSSYNEQFF.

This clone was recorded once. V and J are TRBV15 and TRBJ1-5, with 11 bases matching TRBD1. The germline V gene encodes CDR1 LNHNV and CDR2 YYDKDF (reference sequence). The CDR3 contains 15 residues. The J segment lost 7 bases and the V segment lost 1 base, leaving 3 bases of the junction unmatched. The CDR3 DNA is TGTGCCACCAGCAGAGGGGACAGGGGGTTCCAGCCCCAGCATTTT. Translation gives CATSRGDRGFQPQHF.